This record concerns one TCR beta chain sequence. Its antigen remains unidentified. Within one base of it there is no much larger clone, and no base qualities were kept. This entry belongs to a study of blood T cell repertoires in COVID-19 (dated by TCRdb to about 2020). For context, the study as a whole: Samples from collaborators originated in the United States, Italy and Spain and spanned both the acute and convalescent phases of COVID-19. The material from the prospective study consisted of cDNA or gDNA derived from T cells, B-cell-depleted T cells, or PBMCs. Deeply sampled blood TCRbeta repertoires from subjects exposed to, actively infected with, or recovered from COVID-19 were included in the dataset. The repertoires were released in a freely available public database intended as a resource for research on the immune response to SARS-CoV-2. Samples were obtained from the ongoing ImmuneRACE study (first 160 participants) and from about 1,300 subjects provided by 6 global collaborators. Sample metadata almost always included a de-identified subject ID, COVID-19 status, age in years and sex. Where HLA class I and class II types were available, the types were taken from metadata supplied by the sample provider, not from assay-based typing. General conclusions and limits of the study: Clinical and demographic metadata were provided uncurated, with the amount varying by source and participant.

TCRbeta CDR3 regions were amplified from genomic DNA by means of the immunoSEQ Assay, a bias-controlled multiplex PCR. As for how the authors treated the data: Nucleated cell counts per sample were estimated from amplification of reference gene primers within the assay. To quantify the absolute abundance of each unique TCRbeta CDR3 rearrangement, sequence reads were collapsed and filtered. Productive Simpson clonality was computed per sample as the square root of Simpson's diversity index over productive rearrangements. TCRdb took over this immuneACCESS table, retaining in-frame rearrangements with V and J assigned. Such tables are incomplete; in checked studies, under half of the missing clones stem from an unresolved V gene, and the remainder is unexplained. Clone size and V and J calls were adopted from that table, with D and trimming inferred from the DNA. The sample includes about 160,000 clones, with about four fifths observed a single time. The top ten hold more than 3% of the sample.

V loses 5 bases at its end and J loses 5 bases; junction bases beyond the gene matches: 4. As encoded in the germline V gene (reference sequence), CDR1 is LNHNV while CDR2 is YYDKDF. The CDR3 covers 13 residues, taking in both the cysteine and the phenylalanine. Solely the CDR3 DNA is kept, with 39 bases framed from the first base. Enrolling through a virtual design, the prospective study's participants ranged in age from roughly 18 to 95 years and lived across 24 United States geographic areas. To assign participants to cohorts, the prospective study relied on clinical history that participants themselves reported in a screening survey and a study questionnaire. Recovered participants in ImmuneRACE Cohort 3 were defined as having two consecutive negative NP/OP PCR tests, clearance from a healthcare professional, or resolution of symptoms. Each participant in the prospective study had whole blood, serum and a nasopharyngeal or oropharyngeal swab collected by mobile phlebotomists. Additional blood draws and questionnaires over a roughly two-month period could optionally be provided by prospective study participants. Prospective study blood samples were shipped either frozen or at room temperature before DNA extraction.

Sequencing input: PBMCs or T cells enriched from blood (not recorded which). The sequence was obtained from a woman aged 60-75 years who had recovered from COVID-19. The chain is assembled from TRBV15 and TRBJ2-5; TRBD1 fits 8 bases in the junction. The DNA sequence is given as TGTGCCACCAGCGGCAGGGACAGGGAGACCCAGTACTTC. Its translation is CATSGRDRETQYF.